This T cell receptor beta chain comes out of a study of neoadjuvant nivolumab and ipilimumab in lung cancer. Turning to the study itself: The combination arm added day-1 ipilimumab 1 mg/kg to nivolumab 3 mg/kg on days 1, 15, 29. Study observations and caveats: Resected-tumor TCR richness correlated positively with pretherapy blood richness. From pretherapy to surgery, tumor richness and clonality rose with dual therapy.

This table comes from immunoSEQ multiplex PCR, and its TCRdb copy is limited to in-frame clones, with some not included. The sample includes 30,000 or so clones, 92% of them seen just once. Of note for this clone: What it recognizes is unknown.

The germline V gene encodes CDR1 SGHNT and CDR2 YYREEE (reference sequence). The J segment lost 5 bases and the V segment lost 4 bases, leaving 5 bases of the junction unmatched. The CDR3 extends over 14 amino acids. This receptor was identified in an adult with non-small cell lung cancer. The specimen was peripheral blood, collected after neoadjuvant nivolumab, alone or with ipilimumab, at or shortly before surgery. The chain couples TRBV5-4 to TRBJ2-3; 9 bases align to TRBD1. The CDR3 bases are TGTGCCAGCAGCGCGGGACAGGGAAGAGATACGCAGTATTTT. It codes for CASSAGQGRDTQYF.